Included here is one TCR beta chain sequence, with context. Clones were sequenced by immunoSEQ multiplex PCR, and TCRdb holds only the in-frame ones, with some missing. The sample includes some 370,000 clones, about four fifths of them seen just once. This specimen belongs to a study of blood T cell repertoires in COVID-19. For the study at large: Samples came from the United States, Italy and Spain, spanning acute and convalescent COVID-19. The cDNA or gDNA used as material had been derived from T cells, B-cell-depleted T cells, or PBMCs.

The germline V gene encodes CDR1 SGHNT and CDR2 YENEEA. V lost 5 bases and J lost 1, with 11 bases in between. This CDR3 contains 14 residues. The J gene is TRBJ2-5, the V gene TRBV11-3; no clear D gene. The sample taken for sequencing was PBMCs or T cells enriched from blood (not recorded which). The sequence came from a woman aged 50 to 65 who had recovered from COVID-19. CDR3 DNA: TGTGCCAGCAGCAAATTACAGCTCCAAGAGACCCAGTACTTC. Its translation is CASSKLQLQETQYF.